The source of this TCR beta chain is a study of blood T cell repertoires in COVID-19. Study overall: Specimens from acute and convalescent COVID-19 originated in the United States, Italy and Spain.

Assay used: immunoSEQ multiplex PCR; TCRdb lists only in-frame clones, some missing. The top ten clones hold 3% to 3.5% of a sample with 95,000 or so clones, around 90% of them seen once. Specimen: peripheral blood. This TCR derives from a woman between 70 and 85 years old with acute or convalescent COVID-19.

CDR3 nucleotide sequence: TGCACCAGCAGCCAAGATTGGGGCACGGGTGGGGGGTCAGGTACGCAGTATTTT. Its protein is CTSSQDWGTGGGSGTQYF. This sequence joins TRBV1 and TRBJ2-3; no DNA check was done on the table's D call, TRBD2. TRBV1 is tagged as a pseudogene. There are 18 residues in the CDR3.